Listed below are T cell receptor beta chains from one sample, sequenced in a study of T cell responses to AZD1222 COVID-19 vaccine. The table came from immunoSEQ multiplex PCR; TCRdb's copy has only in-frame clones and leaves some out. The sample lists around 95,000 clones, approximately 90% occurring once. The material was peripheral blood, obtained on day 0 of AZD1222 vaccination. These receptor sequences come from an adult in good health. Each CDR3 is given with its conserved first and last residue. The D gene is left open where the match is weak.

d_call	v_call	j_call	cdr3_aa
TRBD2	TRBV4-2	TRBJ2-1	CASSLGLADYNEQFF
-	TRBV29-1	TRBJ1-3	CSVDEGTGNTIYF
-	TRBV15	TRBJ2-1	CATSMTSLTLDEQFF
TRBD1	TRBV10-2	TRBJ1-3	CASSGQGISGNTIYF
-	TRBV7-2	TRBJ1-2	CASSLKVGGADYGYTF
-	TRBV12-3/TRBV12-4	TRBJ1-2	CASGRTDSKGYTF
TRBD2	TRBV7-8	TRBJ2-1	CASSRSFQREGPVEQFF
-	TRBV19	TRBJ1-1	CASSIPQGSEAFF
-	TRBV28	TRBJ1-1	CASSLTELNTEAFF
-	TRBV5-1	TRBJ2-3	CASSVGDTQYF
TRBD1	TRBV7-9	TRBJ1-2	CASSLGQGFGYTF
TRBD2	TRBV30	TRBJ2-3	CAWSVSGRETDTQYF
TRBD2	TRBV6-5	TRBJ2-7	CAGRTSGSYEQYF
-	TRBV5-1	TRBJ2-2	CASSLGSIARLSDTGELFF
-	TRBV7-9	TRBJ1-2	CASSRDGYYGYTF
-	TRBV19	TRBJ1-4	CASSIGGRGSSGEKLFF
-	TRBV5-5	TRBJ2-2	CASSSLTGGSFAGELFF
-	TRBV5-6	TRBJ1-5	CASKRQGNQPQHF
TRBD1	TRBV13	TRBJ1-6	CASSQTGTGNSPLHF
-	TRBV7-9	TRBJ1-3	CASSLTRGRLGNTIYF
TRBD1	TRBV29-1	TRBJ1-5	CSVGEAGQRNQPQHF
-	TRBV3-1/TRBV3-2	TRBJ1-2	CASSLISGDGYTF
-	TRBV28	TRBJ1-1	CASSFYSGTVNTEAFF
-	TRBV28	TRBJ2-2	CASYRAPTGELFF
-	TRBV19	TRBJ1-5	CASSTDSVYQPQHF
-	TRBV14	TRBJ2-5	CASSQGIQETQYF
-	TRBV5-1	TRBJ2-3	CASSQGASTDTQYF
-	TRBV13	TRBJ2-3	CASSSEGGTQYF
-	TRBV6-5	TRBJ1-2	CASSYIASGTSGYTF
-	TRBV7-3	TRBJ2-1	CASSSPGQRGQFF